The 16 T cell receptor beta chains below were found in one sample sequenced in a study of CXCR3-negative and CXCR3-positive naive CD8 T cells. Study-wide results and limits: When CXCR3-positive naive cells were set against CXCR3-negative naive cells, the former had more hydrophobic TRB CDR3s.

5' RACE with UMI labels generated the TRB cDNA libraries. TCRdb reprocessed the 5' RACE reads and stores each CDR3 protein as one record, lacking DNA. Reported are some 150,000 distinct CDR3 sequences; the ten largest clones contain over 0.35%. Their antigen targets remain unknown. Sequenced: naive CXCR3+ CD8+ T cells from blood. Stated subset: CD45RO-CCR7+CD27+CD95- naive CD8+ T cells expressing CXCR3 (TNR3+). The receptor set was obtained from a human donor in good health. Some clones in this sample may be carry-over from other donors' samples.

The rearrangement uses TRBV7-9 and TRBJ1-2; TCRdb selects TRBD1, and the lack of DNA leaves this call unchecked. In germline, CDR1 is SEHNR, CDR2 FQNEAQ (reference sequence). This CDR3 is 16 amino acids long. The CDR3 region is CASSLGGQVGNYGYTF.

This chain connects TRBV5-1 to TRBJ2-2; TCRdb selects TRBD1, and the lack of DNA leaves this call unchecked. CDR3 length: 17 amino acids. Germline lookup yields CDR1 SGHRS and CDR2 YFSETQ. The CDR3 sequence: CASRSPIDRGDTGELFF. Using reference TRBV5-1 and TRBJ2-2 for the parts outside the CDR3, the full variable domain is KAGVTQTPRYLIKTRGQQVTLSCSPISGHRSVSWYQQTPGQGLQFLFEYFSETQRNKGNFPGRFSGRQFSNSRSEMNVSTLELGDSALYLCASRSPIDRGDTGELFFGEGSRLTVL.

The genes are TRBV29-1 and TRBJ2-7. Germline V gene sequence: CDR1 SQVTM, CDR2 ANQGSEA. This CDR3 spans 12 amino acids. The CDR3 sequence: CSVADSSYEQYF.

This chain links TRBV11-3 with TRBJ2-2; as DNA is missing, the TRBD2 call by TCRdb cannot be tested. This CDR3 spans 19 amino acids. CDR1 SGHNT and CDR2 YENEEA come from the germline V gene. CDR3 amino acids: CASRPRAGTSAVNTGELFF.

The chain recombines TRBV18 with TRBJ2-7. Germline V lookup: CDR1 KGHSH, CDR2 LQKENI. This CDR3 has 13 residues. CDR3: CASSPDVYYEQYF.

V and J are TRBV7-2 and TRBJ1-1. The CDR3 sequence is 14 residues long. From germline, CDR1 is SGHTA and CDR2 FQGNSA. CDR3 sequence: CASREGRGQTEAFF.

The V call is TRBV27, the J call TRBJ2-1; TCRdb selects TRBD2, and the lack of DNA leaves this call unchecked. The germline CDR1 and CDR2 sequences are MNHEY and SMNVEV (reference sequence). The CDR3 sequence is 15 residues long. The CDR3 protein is CASSLSTGTDNEQFF.

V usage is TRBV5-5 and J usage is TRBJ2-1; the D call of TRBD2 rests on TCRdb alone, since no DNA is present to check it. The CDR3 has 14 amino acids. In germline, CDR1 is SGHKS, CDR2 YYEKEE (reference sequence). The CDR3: CASGEGSSYNEQFF. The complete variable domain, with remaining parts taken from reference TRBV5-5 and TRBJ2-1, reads DAGVTQSPTHLIKTRGQQVTLRCSPISGHKSVSWYQQVLGQGPQFIFQYYEKEERGRGNFPDRFSARQFPNYSSELNVNALLLGDSALYLCASGEGSSYNEQFFGPGTRLTVL.

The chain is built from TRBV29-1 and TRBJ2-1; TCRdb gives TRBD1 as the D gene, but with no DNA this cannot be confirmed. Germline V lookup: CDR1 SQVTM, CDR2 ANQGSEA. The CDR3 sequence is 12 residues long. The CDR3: CSVHRGVDEQFF.

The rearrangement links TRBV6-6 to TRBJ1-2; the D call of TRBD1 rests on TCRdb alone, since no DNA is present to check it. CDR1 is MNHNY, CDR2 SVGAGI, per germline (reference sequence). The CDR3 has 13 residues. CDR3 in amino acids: CASSDVTGADYTF.

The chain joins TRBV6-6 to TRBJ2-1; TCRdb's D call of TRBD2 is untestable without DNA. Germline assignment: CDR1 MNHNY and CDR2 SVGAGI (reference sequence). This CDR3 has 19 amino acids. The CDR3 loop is CASSYKDGTSGKFYNEQFF.

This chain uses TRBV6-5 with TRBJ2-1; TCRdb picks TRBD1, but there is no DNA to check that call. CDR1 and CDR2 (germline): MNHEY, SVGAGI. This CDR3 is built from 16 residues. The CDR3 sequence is CASSSRTERSYNEQFF.

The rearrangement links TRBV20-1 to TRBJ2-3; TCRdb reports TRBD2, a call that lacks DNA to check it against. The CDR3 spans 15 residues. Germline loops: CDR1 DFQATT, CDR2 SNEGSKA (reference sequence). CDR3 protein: CSIGEDLFVADTQYF.

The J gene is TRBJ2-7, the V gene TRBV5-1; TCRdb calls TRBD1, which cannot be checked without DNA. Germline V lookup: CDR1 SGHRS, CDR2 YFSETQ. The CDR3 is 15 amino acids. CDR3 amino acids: CASSFWDQHPYEQYF.

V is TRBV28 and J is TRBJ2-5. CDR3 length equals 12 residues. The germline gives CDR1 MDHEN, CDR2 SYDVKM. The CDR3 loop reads CASSSHTETQYF. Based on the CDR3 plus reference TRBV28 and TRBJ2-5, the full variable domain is DVKVTQSSRYLVKRTGEKVFLECVQDMDHENMFWYRQDPGLGLRLIYFSYDVKMKEKGDIPEGYSVSREKKERFSLILESASTNQTSMYLCASSSHTETQYFGPGTRLLVL.

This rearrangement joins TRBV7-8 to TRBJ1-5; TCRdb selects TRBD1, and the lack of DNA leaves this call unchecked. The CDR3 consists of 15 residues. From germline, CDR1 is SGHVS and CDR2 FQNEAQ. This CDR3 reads CASSPRGMGNQPQHF.